A selection of T cell receptor beta chains follows, all from one sample in a study of blood T cells in healthy people across ages. Each CDR3 protein is one row after TCRdb ran MiXCR on the 5' RACE reads. The sample consists of 780,000 or so distinct CDR3 sequences, 56% of them appearing once. The material sequenced was blood. The receptors were gathered from a man aged 35 to 55 in good health. Each CDR3 is given with its conserved first and last residue. Fields, in order: J gene, V gene, D gene, clone size, CDR3 DNA, CDR3 protein. The D gene is left open where the match is weak. Only some rows state a clone size, as once, few, many or a class for expanded clones.

J gene: TRBJ1-2; V gene: TRBV29-1; D gene: TRBD1; clone size: -; CDR3 DNA: TGCAGCGTTATACTGACAGGGCCTGGCTACACCTTC; CDR3 protein: CSVILTGPGYTF
J gene: TRBJ2-1; V gene: TRBV7-3; D gene: TRBD2; clone size: -; CDR3 DNA: TGTGCCAGCAGCGTTCAGCGGGGGGTTTACAATGAGCAGTTCTTC; CDR3 protein: CASSVQRGVYNEQFF
J gene: TRBJ2-3; V gene: TRBV19; D gene: -; clone size: -; CDR3 DNA: TGTGCCAGTAATGAGGGAGATACGCAGTATTTT; CDR3 protein: CASNEGDTQYF
J gene: TRBJ2-5; V gene: TRBV14; D gene: -; clone size: -; CDR3 DNA: TGTGCCAGCAGCATGGACGGATTCCAAGAGACCCAGTACTTC; CDR3 protein: CASSMDGFQETQYF
J gene: TRBJ1-2; V gene: TRBV7-8; D gene: -; clone size: -; CDR3 DNA: TGTGCCAGCAGCTTAGCGGGGGGATACTATGGCTACACCTTC; CDR3 protein: CASSLAGGYYGYTF
J gene: TRBJ1-2; V gene: TRBV11-1; D gene: -; clone size: -; CDR3 DNA: TGTGCCAGCAGCTTATGGGGAGCACTAAACTATGGCTACACCTTC; CDR3 protein: CASSLWGALNYGYTF
J gene: TRBJ2-3; V gene: TRBV28; D gene: -; clone size: -; CDR3 DNA: TGTGCCAGCAGTCCAAACAGTGCAGATACGCAGTATTTT; CDR3 protein: CASSPNSADTQYF
J gene: TRBJ2-7; V gene: TRBV7-2; D gene: TRBD1; clone size: -; CDR3 DNA: TGTGCCAGCAGCCCGGGACAGGGCCACTACGAGCAGTACTTC; CDR3 protein: CASSPGQGHYEQYF
J gene: TRBJ2-5; V gene: TRBV20-1; D gene: -; clone size: -; CDR3 DNA: TGCAGTGCTAGAGGGGGACACCAAGAGACCCAGTACTTC; CDR3 protein: CSARGGHQETQYF
J gene: TRBJ1-4; V gene: TRBV6-5; D gene: -; clone size: few; CDR3 DNA: TGTGCCAGCAGTTACTCGGGAGGAGGGCCTGAAAAACTGTTTTTT; CDR3 protein: CASSYSGGGPEKLFF
J gene: TRBJ1-4; V gene: TRBV11-3; D gene: TRBD1; clone size: -; CDR3 DNA: TGTGCCAGTTATCCGGGACAGCCGGAAAAACTGTTTTTT; CDR3 protein: CASYPGQPEKLFF
J gene: TRBJ2-1; V gene: TRBV7-3; D gene: TRBD1; clone size: -; CDR3 DNA: TGTGCCAGCAGCGTTGACAGGGACCACAATGAGCAGTTCTTC; CDR3 protein: CASSVDRDHNEQFF